The present T cell receptor (beta chain) was sequenced within a study of early T cells in non-severe SARS-CoV-2 infection. Study at large: Bulk RNA taken from unsorted whole blood was sequenced, leaving chains unpaired.

The CDR3 has 13 residues. V was pared by 2 bases and J by 0 bases, with 6 bases between. From germline, CDR1 is SGHRS and CDR2 YFSETQ. Researchers tagged individual cDNA molecules with unique molecular identifiers. MiXCR was run by TCRdb on the 5' RACE reads, yielding one entry per CDR3 protein. The table lists approximately 66,000 distinct CDR3 sequences, roughly an eighth of them singletons. This clonotype was counted only a few times. The V and J genes are TRBV5-1 and TRBJ2-7; D remains ambiguous. Sequenced material: whole blood. The receptor was isolated from an adult who was a healthcare worker with PCR-confirmed SARS-CoV-2 infection or an uninfected control (not recorded which). CDR3 loop: CASSFGNSYEQYF. In nucleotides, the CDR3 is TGCGCCAGCAGCTTCGGAAACTCCTACGAGCAGTACTTC. Variable domain in full (rest from reference TRBV5-1 and TRBJ2-7): KAGVTQTPRYLIKTRGQQVTLSCSPISGHRSVSWYQQTPGQGLQFLFEYFSETQRNKGNFPGRFSGRQFSNSRSEMNVSTLELGDSALYLCASSFGNSYEQYFGPGTRLTVT.